This T cell receptor beta chain was identified during a study of T cell responses to AZD1222 COVID-19 vaccine. Study-level findings and limits: Vaccine-associated CD4 TCRs ranged over spike, dominating at 160-218 and 743-854. Spike-specific TCR breadth and depth went up after people got two AZD1222 doses. AZD1222 recipients seropositive at baseline numbered only 5 or 6. The donors showed a predominance of white British ancestry and of females, with possible underestimation of clonal diversity.

The data were produced by immunoSEQ multiplex PCR, yet TCRdb's version contains in-frame clones alone and is incomplete. The sample yields 110,000 to 150,000 clones, roughly 90% seen once. Notes on this clone: Its specificity is not known.

The CDR3 length is 13 residues. CDR1 is SQVTM and CDR2 is ANQGSEA in the germline V gene. Trimming pared 4 bases from V and 2 bases from J, leaving 11 bases between. The material was peripheral blood, obtained on day 0 of AZD1222 vaccination. The sequence was collected from an adult in good health. J is TRBJ1-2 and V is TRBV29-1, with D perhaps TRBD1 (5 bases). CDR3 DNA: TGCAGCGTTGTTGGGGGGGACAACTATGGCTACACCTTC. It translates to CSVVGGDNYGYTF.